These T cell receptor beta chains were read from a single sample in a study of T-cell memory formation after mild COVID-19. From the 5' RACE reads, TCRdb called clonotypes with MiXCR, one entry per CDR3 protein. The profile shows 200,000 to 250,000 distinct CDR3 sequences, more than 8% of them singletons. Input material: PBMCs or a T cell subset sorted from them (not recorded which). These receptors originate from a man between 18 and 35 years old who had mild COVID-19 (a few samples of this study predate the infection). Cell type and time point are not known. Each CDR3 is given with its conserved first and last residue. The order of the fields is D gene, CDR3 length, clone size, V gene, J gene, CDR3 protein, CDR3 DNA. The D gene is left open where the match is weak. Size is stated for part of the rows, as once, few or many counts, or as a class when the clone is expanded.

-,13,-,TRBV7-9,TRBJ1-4,CASSLDVNEKLFF,TGTGCCAGCAGCTTGGACGTTAATGAAAAACTGTTTTTT
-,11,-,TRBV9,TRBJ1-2,CASSALGRNTF,TGTGCCAGCAGCGCGTTAGGCCGAAACACCTTC
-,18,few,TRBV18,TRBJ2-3,CASSPGLDSEASTDTQYF,TGTGCCAGCTCACCTGGCCTAGACAGCGAAGCTAGCACAGATACGCAGTATTTT
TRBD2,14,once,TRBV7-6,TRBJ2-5,CASSWSGGLETQYF,TGTGCCAGCAGCTGGAGCGGGGGCCTGGAGACCCAGTACTTC
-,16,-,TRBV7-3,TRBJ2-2,CASSFRTYENTGELFF,TGTGCCAGCAGCTTCCGGACTTATGAAAACACCGGGGAGCTGTTTTTT
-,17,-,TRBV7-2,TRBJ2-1,CASSLVPPGAFGNEQFF,TGTGCCAGCAGCTTAGTGCCCCCGGGGGCCTTTGGCAATGAGCAGTTCTTC
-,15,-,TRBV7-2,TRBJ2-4,CASSLVRDNKNIQYF,TGTGCCAGCAGCTTAGTCCGGGACAACAAAAACATTCAGTACTTC
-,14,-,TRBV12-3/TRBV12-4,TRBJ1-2,CASSLFAYSGGYTF,TGTGCCAGCAGTTTATTCGCCTACTCGGGGGGCTACACCTTC
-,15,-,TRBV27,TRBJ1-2,CASSFFPISIYGYTF,TGTGCCAGCAGTTTCTTTCCGATCTCAATCTATGGCTACACCTTC
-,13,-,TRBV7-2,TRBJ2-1,CASIPTRYNEQFF,TGTGCCAGCATCCCAACTAGGTACAATGAGCAGTTCTTC
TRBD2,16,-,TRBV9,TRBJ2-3,CASSVGLAGYTDTQYF,TGTGCCAGCAGCGTAGGACTAGCGGGGTACACAGATACGCAGTATTTT
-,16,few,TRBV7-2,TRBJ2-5,CASSLNHRAGRETQYF,TGTGCCAGCAGCCTCAATCACAGGGCCGGGAGAGAGACCCAGTACTTC
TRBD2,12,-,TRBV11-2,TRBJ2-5,CASQRGEETQYF,TGTGCCAGCCAGCGGGGTGAAGAGACCCAGTACTTC
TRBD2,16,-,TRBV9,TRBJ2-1,CAITHHQSAGNNEQFF,TGTGCCATCACCCACCATCAGTCAGCGGGGAACAATGAGCAGTTCTTC
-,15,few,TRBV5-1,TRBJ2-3,CASSPQTGYTDTQYF,TGCGCCAGCAGTCCCCAGACGGGCTACACAGATACGCAGTATTTT
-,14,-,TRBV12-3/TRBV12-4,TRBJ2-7,CASSLEGGDYEQYF,TGTGCCAGCAGTTTAGAGGGGGGGGACTACGAGCAGTACTTC
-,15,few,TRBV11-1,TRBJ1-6,CASNHAGTGNSPLHF,TGTGCCAGCAACCACGCAGGGACCGGCAATTCACCCCTCCACTTT
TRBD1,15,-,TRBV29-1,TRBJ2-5,CSVRQDRGSGETQYF,TGCAGCGTTCGCCAGGACAGGGGTTCAGGAGAGACCCAGTACTTC
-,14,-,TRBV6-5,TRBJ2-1,CASSYSIGVQKQFF,TGTGCCAGCAGTTACTCGATCGGAGTACAGAAACAGTTCTTC
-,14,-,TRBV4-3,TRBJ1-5,CASSQELAGQPQHF,TGCGCCAGCAGCCAAGAGCTCGCGGGTCAGCCCCAGCATTTT
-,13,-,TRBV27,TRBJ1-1,CASSSRTPQPAFF,TGTGCCAGCAGTTCCCGCACCCCGCAGCCGGCTTTCTTT
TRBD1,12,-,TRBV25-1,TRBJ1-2,CASRGQSYGYTF,TGTGCCAGTAGGGGACAGTCCTATGGCTACACCTTC
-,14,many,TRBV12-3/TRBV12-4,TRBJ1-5,CATSRGDSNQPQHF,TGTGCCACCAGCAGGGGAGATAGCAATCAGCCCCAGCATTTT
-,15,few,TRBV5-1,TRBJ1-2,CASTKWEGGRDGYTF,TGCGCCAGCACCAAATGGGAAGGGGGGCGAGATGGCTACACCTTC
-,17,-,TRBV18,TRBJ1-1,CASSRTAGSGVNTEAFF,TGTGCCAGCTCGCGAACTGCAGGGTCGGGGGTGAACACTGAAGCTTTCTTT